The 6 T cell receptor beta chains listed next were all sequenced from one sample in a study of T cells after yellow fever vaccination. TCRdb re-analysed the 5' RACE reads in MiXCR, keeping a single row per CDR3 protein. Among about 320,000 distinct CDR3 sequences, approximately 4.5% were seen once, and the ten largest hold 15% to 20%. Here the sequenced sample was PBMCs, taken 15 days after the yellow fever booster vaccination. Receptors were obtained from a man aged 18-30 years who received the YFV17D yellow fever vaccine.

This clonotype occurred many times. The V and J genes are TRBV4-1 and TRBJ2-1, with 10 bases matching TRBD2. The CDR3 runs to 15 residues. The germline V gene encodes CDR1 MGHRA and CDR2 YSYEKL. Losses at the gene ends were 4 bases for V and 4 bases for J; bases not matched to a gene: 4. CDR3 nucleotide sequence: TGCGCCAGCAGCCCGACTAGCGGGCCTTACAATGAGCAGTTCTTC. This sequence encodes CASSPTSGPYNEQFF.

This clonotype was seen ten or more times. The chain carries TRBV4-1 and TRBJ1-6; D gene unclear. Trimming removed 5 bases at V and 5 bases at J, with 16 bases between. CDR1 MGHRA and CDR2 YSYEKL come from the germline V gene. The CDR3 totals 16 residues. Here the CDR3 reads CASSSTGAPNNSPLHF. The DNA for the CDR3 is TGCGCCAGCAGCTCCACGGGTGCCCCGAATAATTCACCCCTCCACTTT.

Concerning this clonotype: Possible read error: a much larger clone is one base away. The rearrangement uses TRBV7-8 and TRBJ1-1; D might be TRBD1 (5 bases). Trimming cost V 5 bases and J 2 bases, with 18 bases left between them. There are 16 residues in the CDR3. The germline CDR1 and CDR2 sequences are SGHVS and FQNEAQ. The CDR3 sequence is CASSPRGGSGNTEAFF. The DNA for the CDR3 is TGTGCCAGCAGCCCTAGGGGAGGCAGTGGAAACACTGAAGCTTTCTTT.

This clonotype was counted ten times or more. The chain's CDR3 is CASSFQQGSGELFF. The CDR3 nucleotides are TGCGCCAGCAGCTTCCAACAGGGCTCCGGGGAGCTGTTTTTT. This sequence joins TRBV5-1 and TRBJ2-2, with D possibly TRBD1 on 6 matching bases. Germline CDR1 is SGHRS and CDR2 is YFSETQ. This CDR3 region has 14 residues. Trimming removed 2 bases from V and 6 bases from J, with 11 bases in between.

This chain connects TRBV20-1 to TRBJ1-1; D possibly corresponds to TRBD1 (6 bases). CDR3 length: 12 amino acids. CDR1 is DFQATT, CDR2 SNEGSKA, per germline (reference sequence). Between the trimmed V and J ends, which lost 6 bases and 4 bases, there was a span of 12 bases. The CDR3 spells CSANRAATEAFF. The CDR3 nucleotides are TGCAGTGCCAACAGGGCTGCCACTGAAGCTTTCTTT.

This clonotype was picked up a small number of times. The J gene is TRBJ1-1, the V gene TRBV5-1; D call uncertain. The CDR3 consists of 11 residues. CDR1 and CDR2 from the germline V gene are SGHRS and YFSETQ. V lost 0 bases, J lost 8 bases, and 5 bases lay in between. The CDR3 sequence is CASSLDSEAFF. The CDR3 DNA sequence: TGCGCCAGCAGCTTGGACAGCGAAGCTTTCTTT.